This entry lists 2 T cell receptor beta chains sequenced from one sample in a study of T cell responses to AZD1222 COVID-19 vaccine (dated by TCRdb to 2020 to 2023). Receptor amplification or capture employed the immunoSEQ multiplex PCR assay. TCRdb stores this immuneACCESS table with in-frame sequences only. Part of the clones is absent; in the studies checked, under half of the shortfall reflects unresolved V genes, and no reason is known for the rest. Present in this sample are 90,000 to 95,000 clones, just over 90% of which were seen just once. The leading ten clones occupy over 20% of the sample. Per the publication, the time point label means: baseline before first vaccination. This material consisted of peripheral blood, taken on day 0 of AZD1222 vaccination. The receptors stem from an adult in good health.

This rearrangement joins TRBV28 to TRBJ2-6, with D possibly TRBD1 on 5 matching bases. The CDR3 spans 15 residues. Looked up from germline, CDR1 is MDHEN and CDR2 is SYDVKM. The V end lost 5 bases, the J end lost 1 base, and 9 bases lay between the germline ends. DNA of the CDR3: TGTGCCAGCAGTCTCCCAGGGTCTGGGGCCAACGTCCTGACTTTC. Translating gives CASSLPGSGANVLTF.

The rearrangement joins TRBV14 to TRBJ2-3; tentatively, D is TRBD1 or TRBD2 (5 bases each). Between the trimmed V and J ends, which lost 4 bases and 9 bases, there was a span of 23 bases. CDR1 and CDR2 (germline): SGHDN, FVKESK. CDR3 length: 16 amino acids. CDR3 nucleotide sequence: TGTGCCAGCAGCCTTATCAGTGTCTGGGGAGAGGGGACGCAGTATTTT. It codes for CASSLISVWGEGTQYF.